A single sample gave rise to the 29 T cell receptor beta chains below, sequenced in a study of T cells in Graves' hyperthyroidism and ophthalmopathy. TCR beta CDR3 region amplification was performed from RNA transcripts. The HTBI set primed first-round TCR CDR3 RT-PCR. TCRdb reprocessed the multiplex PCR reads with MiXCR, giving one entry per CDR3 protein. The table includes 35,000 to 45,000 distinct CDR3 sequences, about 50% detected once. The sequenced sample consisted of blood. These receptors were collected from a man between 40 and 49 years old with Graves' ophthalmopathy.

The table lists this clonotype with many counts. This chain joins TRBV12-3 or TRBV12-4 and TRBJ2-5, with 12 bases lining up with TRBD1. This CDR3 region has 15 residues. V shed 8 bases and J 4 bases; nucleotides not matched to a gene: 8. CDR3 in amino acids: CASGRDRGLGETQYF. CDR3 bases: TGTGCCAGCGGTCGGGACAGGGGGCTAGGAGAGACCCAGTACTTC.

This clonotype was observed at least ten times. The gene calls are TRBV11-2 and TRBJ1-3, with 7 bases identical to TRBD1. This CDR3 has 15 residues. After removal of 6 bases from V and 0 bases from J, the junction contained 5 bases not matched to a gene. Germline V lookup: CDR1 SGHAT, CDR2 FQNNGV. DNA for the CDR3: TGTGCCAGCAGTCGCAGGGGGGACTCTGGAAACACCATATATTTT. This translates into CASSRRGDSGNTIYF. Full variable domain (missing parts from reference TRBV11-2 and TRBJ1-3): EAGVAQSPRYKIIEKRQSVAFWCNPISGHATLYWYQQILGQGPKLLIQFQNNGVVDDSQLPKDRFSAERLKGVDSTLKIQPAKLEDSAVYLCASSRRGDSGNTIYFGEGSWLTVV.

The rearrangement uses TRBV19 and TRBJ1-2; tentative D call: TRBD1 (6 bases). V lost 7 bases and J lost 5, with 11 bases in between. The CDR3 runs 12 residues. In germline, CDR1 is LNHDA, CDR2 SQIVND (reference sequence). CDR3 protein: CASTRTAYGYTF. CDR3 nucleotide sequence: TGTGCCAGTACTAGGACAGCGTATGGCTACACCTTC.

This clonotype was seen ten or more times. The gene calls are TRBV7-9 and TRBJ2-7; TRBD1 agrees at 10 bases. Per germline, CDR1 SEHNR and CDR2 FQNEAQ (reference sequence). The CDR3 sequence is 13 residues long. J lost 5 bases, V lost 5 bases, and 3 bases had no gene match. The CDR3 loop reads CASSGTGADEQYF. The CDR3 DNA is TGTGCCAGCAGCGGGACAGGGGCCGACGAGCAGTACTTC. Together with reference TRBV7-9 and TRBJ2-7, the CDR3 gives the full variable domain: DTGVSQNPRHKITKRGQNVTFRCDPISEHNRLYWYRQTLGQGPEFLTYFQNEAQLEKSRLLSDRFSAERPKGSFSTLEIQRTEQGDSAMYLCASSGTGADEQYFGPGTRLTVT.

This clonotype showed up many times. The J gene is TRBJ2-5, the V gene TRBV7-3; D may be TRBD1 or TRBD2 (5 bases each). Looked up from germline, CDR1 is SGHTA and CDR2 is FQGTGA. CDR3 length: 15 residues. Trimming left V 0 bases short and J 7 bases short, with 15 bases between. The CDR3 region is CASSLTGDPEGTQYF. CDR3 nucleotides: TGTGCCAGCAGCTTAACTGGGGACCCAGAGGGGACCCAGTACTTC. The variable domain in full, completed from reference TRBV7-3 and TRBJ2-5, reads GAGVSQTPSNKVTEKGKYVELRCDPISGHTALYWYRQSLGQGPEFLIYFQGTGAADDSGLPNDRFFAVRPEGSVSTLKIQRTERGDSAVYLCASSLTGDPEGTQYFGPGTRLLVL.

This clonotype was recorded once. This chain joins TRBV7-2 and TRBJ1-6; 10 bases align to TRBD1. V trimming: 6 bases; J trimming: 7 bases; junction bases outside the gene matches: 6. CDR3 length: 15 amino acids. Germline loops: CDR1 SGHTA, CDR2 FQGNSA. The CDR3 DNA is TGTGCCAGCAGTTCCGGGACAGGGGTCAATTCACCCCTCCACTTT. Protein sequence: CASSSGTGVNSPLHF.

The chain combines TRBV2 with TRBJ1-2; possibly TRBD1 for D (5 bases). In germline, CDR1 is SNHLY, CDR2 FYNNEI. The CDR3 consists of 12 residues. V lost 4 bases and J 6 bases, leaving 9 bases between the germline ends. The CDR3 sequence is CASSGWGHGYTF. The CDR3 DNA sequence: TGTGCCAGCAGTGGCTGGGGACATGGCTACACCTTC.

The chain recombines TRBV20-1 with TRBJ2-1; TRBD2 might be the D (6 bases). Trimming took off 5 bases at V and 7 bases at J, with 15 bases between the two ends. The germline gives CDR1 DFQATT, CDR2 SNEGSKA (reference sequence). This CDR3 is 13 amino acids long. The CDR3 DNA reads as TGCAGTGCTCAGAGCGGGCAGCCTAATGAGCAGTTCTTC. Translated, it gives CSAQSGQPNEQFF.

The genes are TRBV6-1 and TRBJ2-7; 9 nucleotides line up with TRBD2. V lost 4 bases to trimming and J lost 5 bases; unmatched junction nucleotides: 9. The CDR3 sequence is 15 residues long. Germline assignment: CDR1 MNHNS and CDR2 SASEGT. The CDR3 spells CASSAALTSGDEQYF. CDR3 DNA sequence: TGTGCCAGCAGTGCGGCCCTGACTAGCGGAGACGAGCAGTACTTC.

The rearrangement uses TRBV2 and TRBJ1-2; no clear D gene. The CDR3 consists of 13 residues. Germline loops: CDR1 SNHLY, CDR2 FYNNEI. Trimming took off 5 bases at V and 4 bases at J, with 11 bases between the two ends. The CDR3 loop reads CASSPQTSYGYTF. The CDR3 nucleotides read TGTGCCAGCAGTCCACAGACCAGCTATGGCTACACCTTC.

V and J are TRBV28 and TRBJ1-6; weak D call: TRBD1 (6 bases). Looked up from germline, CDR1 is MDHEN and CDR2 is SYDVKM. The CDR3 consists of 14 residues. V lost 6 bases and J lost 9, with 15 bases in between. This chain's CDR3 is CASRDSPGVSPLHF. CDR3 in DNA: TGTGCCAGCAGGGACAGTCCGGGGGTTTCACCCCTCCACTTT.

This clonotype was seen repeatedly, ten times or more. The rearrangement uses TRBV4-1 and TRBJ2-5, with TRBD2 matching 10 bases. Germline V gives CDR1 MGHRA, CDR2 YSYEKL. The CDR3 spans 15 residues. The V gene end was trimmed by 3 bases and the J gene end by 4 bases; junction bases not matched to a gene: 5. The CDR3 sequence is CASSHGTSDAETQYF. CDR3 nucleotides: TGCGCCAGCAGCCACGGGACTAGCGATGCAGAGACCCAGTACTTC.

Notes on this clonotype: Lacking the conserved final phenylalanine or tryptophan, this CDR3 likely reflects a read error. The DNA is omitted, as the CDR3 cannot be located on it reliably, and the CDR3 follows TCRdb's listing. V gene TRBV7-6 combines with J gene TRBJ2-6. Termini included, the CDR3 measures 8 amino acids. The germline V gene has CDR1 SGHVS and CDR2 FNYEAQ. The CDR3 sequence: CASSPGSG.

This clonotype was counted many times. The chain employs TRBV11-2 and TRBJ2-3; TRBD2 agrees at 13 bases. Germline values: CDR1 SGHAT, CDR2 FQNNGV. J lost 3 bases, V lost 1 base, and 7 bases had no gene match. The CDR3 runs to 18 residues. CDR3 DNA: TGTGCCAGCAGCTTAGTCACTAGCGGGGGGGCCTGGACAGATACGCAGTATTTT. Its protein is CASSLVTSGGAWTDTQYF.

This clonotype came up many times. The chain is built from TRBV28 and TRBJ1-5, with a weak D call TRBD1 (5 bases). The CDR3 sequence is 16 residues long. Deletions cut 2 bases from V and 10 bases from J, with 21 bases between. Germline-derived CDR1 and CDR2 are MDHEN and SYDVKM. The DNA of the CDR3 is TGTGCCAGCAGTTTAGAAACAGGACACAGCTCTCGACCCCAGCATTTT. This translates into CASSLETGHSSRPQHF.

This clonotype was recorded many times. This chain links TRBV20-1 with TRBJ1-5, with D possibly being TRBD1 (5 bases). Trimming removed 0 bases at V and 6 bases at J, with 12 bases between. This CDR3 has 14 amino acids. Germline V gene data show CDR1 as DFQATT and CDR2 as SNEGSKA (reference sequence). The CDR3 here is CSAREGDYTQPQHF. CDR3 nucleotide sequence: TGCAGTGCTAGAGAAGGGGATTACACTCAGCCCCAGCATTTT.

This clonotype was seen many times. The rearrangement joins TRBV6-6 to TRBJ1-2; TRBD1 might be the D (6 bases). This CDR3 region has 11 residues. The ends were cut back, 10 bases at V and 10 bases at J, with 16 bases in the middle. The germline CDR1 and CDR2 sequences are MNHNY and SVGAGI (reference sequence). The CDR3: CATDLAGDYTF. The CDR3 nucleotides read TGTGCCACCGACTTGGCAGGGGACTACACCTTC.

The chain uses TRBV7-9 and TRBJ2-1; the D gene is possibly TRBD1 (7 bases). Per germline, CDR1 SEHNR and CDR2 FQNEAQ (reference sequence). The length of the CDR3 is 14 residues. Between the trimmed V and J ends, which lost 5 bases and 7 bases, there was a span of 15 bases. The CDR3 DNA reads as TGTGCCAGCAGCCATGGAGGGGGCGGGAATGAGCAGTTCTTC. Its translation is CASSHGGGGNEQFF.

The chain joins TRBV9 to TRBJ2-3; the D is unclear. The germline V and J ends were trimmed by 2 bases and 6 bases, with 10 bases remaining between them. CDR3 length equals 13 residues. Germline assignment: CDR1 SGDLS and CDR2 YYNGEE. The CDR3 region is CASSVLARDTQYF. CDR3 nucleotides: TGTGCCAGCAGCGTGTTGGCGCGCGATACGCAGTATTTT.

This chain links TRBV29-1 with TRBJ2-7; a possible D gene is TRBD1 (8 bases). The CDR3 runs 14 residues. V was pared by 7 bases and J by 5 bases, with 21 bases between. In germline, CDR1 is SQVTM, CDR2 ANQGSEA. The CDR3: CSGIQGGGQHEQYF. The CDR3 nucleotides read TGCAGCGGGATACAGGGGGGGGGCCAGCACGAGCAGTACTTC.

The rearrangement uses TRBV25-1 and TRBJ1-1; TRBD1 matches at 7 bases. This CDR3 contains 15 residues. CDR1 MGHDK and CDR2 SYGVNS come from the germline V gene. Written as DNA, the CDR3 is TGTGCTAGAGATGGAGACAGGGCTAGGGGCACTGAAGCTTTCTTT. Residues: CARDGDRARGTEAFF.

Concerning this clonotype itself: No conserved phenylalanine or tryptophan ends this CDR3, so it is likely a read error. The rearrangement joins TRBV14 to TRBJ2-4, with TRBD2 as a possible D gene (5 bases). This CDR3 comprises 16 residues. Germline assignment: CDR1 SGHDN and CDR2 FVKESK. The CDR3 reads CASSQARGLAKNIQYL. CDR3 DNA sequence: TGCGCCAGCAGCCAAGCGCGCGGGCTAGCCAAAAACATTCAGTACCTC.

This clonotype has at least ten counts. This chain uses TRBV5-1 with TRBJ2-1; TRBD1 is a possible D gene (6 bases). This CDR3 has 13 residues. Germline V gives CDR1 SGHRS, CDR2 YFSETQ. The V end lost 2 bases, the J end lost 6 bases, and 9 bases lay between the germline ends. The CDR3 loop is CASSFRGGNEQFF. CDR3 DNA: TGCGCCAGCAGCTTTAGAGGGGGCAATGAGCAGTTCTTC.

The chain couples TRBV19 to TRBJ1-2, with TRBD1 matching over 8 bases. This CDR3 has 15 residues. V gave up 7 bases and J gave up 2 bases; unmatched junction bases: 9. Germline V gene lookup returns CDR1 LNHDA and CDR2 SQIVND (reference sequence). CDR3 residues: CASTLIQGANYGYTF. DNA for the CDR3: TGTGCCAGTACTCTCATCCAGGGGGCGAACTATGGCTACACCTTC.

This CDR3 reads CASSEAGRGCTEAFF. The CDR3 DNA sequence: TGTGCCAGCAGTGAAGCGGGCAGGGGTTGCACTGAAGCTTTCTTT. The chain couples TRBV6-1 to TRBJ1-1; TRBD1 might be the D (6 bases). CDR1 MNHNS and CDR2 SASEGT come from the germline V gene. This CDR3 is built from 15 residues. Trimming took 0 bases from V and 4 from J, leaving 12 bases between them.

This clonotype was picked up many times. The rearrangement links TRBV12-3 or TRBV12-4 to TRBJ1-1; D remains ambiguous. V lost 3 bases to trimming and J lost 11 bases, with 19 bases between them. The length of the CDR3 is 14 residues. For the CDR3, the DNA is TGTGCCAGCAGTTTTTCCAGCTTCACGGAGGCGGCTTTCTTT. It yields the protein CASSFSSFTEAAFF.

The chain links TRBV7-6 to TRBJ2-1, with D hard to call. V lost 3 bases and J lost 0, with 15 bases in between. CDR3 length: 17 amino acids. Germline V gives CDR1 SGHVS, CDR2 FNYEAQ. For the CDR3, the DNA is TGTGCCAGCAGCTTTACAACTTTCGGCCGCTCCTACAATGAGCAGTTCTTC. Residues: CASSFTTFGRSYNEQFF.

This clonotype was seen repeatedly, ten times or more. The rearrangement joins TRBV4-1 to TRBJ2-2; D tentatively fits TRBD1 or TRBD2 (6 bases each). Trimming took 6 bases from V and 4 from J, leaving 15 bases between them. CDR1 MGHRA and CDR2 YSYEKL come from the germline V gene. The CDR3 is 15 amino acids. The CDR3 DNA reads as TGCGCCAGCAGACCCGGGGGCGGTACCACCGGGGAGCTGTTTTTT. It specifies CASRPGGGTTGELFF.

A few counts support this clonotype. The V call is TRBV7-6, the J call TRBJ2-3; 14 bases agree with TRBD2. This CDR3 contains 15 residues. Germline V gene data show CDR1 as SGHVS and CDR2 as FNYEAQ. Trimming at V came to 5 bases and at J to 6 bases, leaving 4 bases not matched to a gene. CDR3 bases: TGTGCCAGCAGCCCGGGACTAGCGGGAGAGGATACGCAGTATTTT. Its protein product is CASSPGLAGEDTQYF.